These 14 T cell receptor beta chains originate from one sample sequenced in a study of T-cell reconstitution after alpha-beta-depleted transplantation in children. The library targeted TCRbeta and was prepared with unique molecular identifiers. TCRdb processed the PCR reads anew with MiXCR; each CDR3 protein has one entry. The repertoire consists of 90,000 to 130,000 distinct CDR3 sequences, with 9% to 12% occurring once and the leading ten covering roughly 8%. The sample in question was PBMCs from the stem cell graft donor, obtained from the stem cell graft. Receptors originate from a human donor who donated a stem cell graft to a child with acute lymphoblastic leukemia.

The DNA of the CDR3 is TGCAGTGCTAGAGATTTCAAGGAAATGGGTGAAGCTTTCTTT. Translating it yields CSARDFKEMGEAFF. V and J are TRBV20-1 and TRBJ1-1; no firm D call. The length of the CDR3 is 14 residues. The V and J ends lost 0 bases and 7 bases respectively, with 15 bases between them. Germline V gene data show CDR1 as DFQATT and CDR2 as SNEGSKA (reference sequence).

In this sample, this clonotype turned up many times. The V gene is TRBV29-1, the J gene TRBJ1-2, with 7 positions matching TRBD1. Trimming at V came to 4 bases and at J to 7 bases, leaving 9 bases not matched to a gene. From germline, CDR1 is SQVTM and CDR2 ANQGSEA. The CDR3 extends over 13 amino acids. The CDR3, as DNA: TGCAGCGTTGCGACAGGGAAAGGGGGTGGCTACACCTTC. This codes for CSVATGKGGGYTF.

This clonotype occurred many times. This chain joins TRBV5-1 and TRBJ2-7; 10 bases are a match to TRBD1. Germline-derived CDR1 and CDR2 are SGHRS and YFSETQ. CDR3 length: 15 residues. V lost 4 bases to trimming and J lost 5 bases; unmatched junction nucleotides: 9. DNA of the CDR3: TGCGCCAGCAGCCCTTCGTTGACAGGGGGCAACGAGCAGTACTTC. Its translation is CASSPSLTGGNEQYF. Looking up the rest from reference TRBV5-1 and TRBJ2-7 gives the full variable domain: KAGVTQTPRYLIKTRGQQVTLSCSPISGHRSVSWYQQTPGQGLQFLFEYFSETQRNKGNFPGRFSGRQFSNSRSEMNVSTLELGDSALYLCASSPSLTGGNEQYFGPGTRLTVT.

This clonotype came up many times. The chain recombines TRBV12-3 or TRBV12-4 with TRBJ2-2, with D perhaps matching TRBD2 (6 bases). V was trimmed by 4 bases and J by 3 bases, leaving 9 bases between them. This CDR3 is 14 amino acids long. The CDR3 nucleotides read TGTGCCAGCAGTTACGGGGGTGACACCGGGGAGCTGTTTTTT. Its translation: CASSYGGDTGELFF.

In regard to this clonotype: This sequence may be a read error, since a much larger clone differs from it by one base. The J gene is TRBJ2-7, the V gene TRBV7-2, with 7 bases that match TRBD2. CDR3 length: 15 residues. In germline, CDR1 is SGHTA, CDR2 FQGNSA. Trimming at V came to 3 bases and at J to 5 bases, leaving 10 bases not matched to a gene. In DNA, the CDR3 is TGTGCCAGCAGCTTTGGAGGCGGGGGACCCGACGAGCAGTACTTC. Amino acids: CASSFGGGGPDEQYF.

This clonotype was found many times. The V gene is TRBV4-1, the J gene TRBJ1-1, with D maybe TRBD1 (6 bases). The CDR3 covers 16 residues. V was shortened by 2 bases and J by 5 bases, with 18 bases between the two germline ends. Per germline, CDR1 MGHRA and CDR2 YSYEKL. CDR3 in amino acids: CASSQLRGALGTEAFF. The CDR3 region has the DNA TGCGCCAGCAGCCAACTCAGGGGAGCTTTGGGGACTGAAGCTTTCTTT.

This clonotype was recorded at least ten times. The chain uses TRBV4-3 and TRBJ1-5; no reliable D call. The germline V and J ends were trimmed by 2 bases and 2 bases, with 13 bases remaining between them. The germline gives CDR1 LGHNA, CDR2 YSLEER. The CDR3 is 16 amino acids. The CDR3, as DNA: TGCGCCAGCAGCCAACACCTAAACCGGGGCAATCAGCCCCAGCATTTT. Residues: CASSQHLNRGNQPQHF.

This clonotype was seen ten or more times. The rearrangement links TRBV6-2 or TRBV6-3 to TRBJ2-7, with D perhaps TRBD1 or TRBD2 (5 bases each). Germline V lookup: CDR1 MNHEY, CDR2 SVGEGT. This CDR3 has 15 amino acids. V dropped 6 bases and J dropped 3 bases, with 18 bases sitting between them. The CDR3, as DNA: TGTGCCAGCAGGACGGGGCTAGTGTATCGCTACGAGCAGTACTTC. It codes for CASRTGLVYRYEQYF.

Comments on this clonotype: A much larger clone lies a single base off, so this may be a read error. The gene calls are TRBV29-1 and TRBJ2-7, with D uncertain. The CDR3 contains 12 residues. Germline V gene data show CDR1 as SQVTM and CDR2 as ANQGSEA. Here the CDR3 DNA reads TGCACCGTCACCGGACCCGAGGACGAGCAGTACTTC. Protein sequence: CTVTGPEDEQYF.

This clonotype has a count of ten or more. The chain links TRBV29-1 to TRBJ2-1; possible D gene TRBD2, 5 bases. Germline V lookup: CDR1 SQVTM, CDR2 ANQGSEA. The CDR3 length is 13 residues. The ends were cut back, 2 bases at V and 2 bases at J, with 7 bases in the middle. CDR3: CSVESGTYNEQFF. CDR3 nucleotides: TGCAGCGTTGAAAGCGGTACCTACAATGAGCAGTTCTTC.

This clonotype was recorded many times. The chain recombines TRBV12-3 or TRBV12-4 with TRBJ2-6; TRBD1 is a possible D gene (6 bases). CDR3 length equals 17 residues. V was clipped by 7 bases and J by 0 bases, with 16 bases between them. CDR3 DNA: TGTGCCAGCACCGGACAGTTTTCTTTCTCTGGGGCCAACGTCCTGACTTTC. It specifies CASTGQFSFSGANVLTF.

This clonotype was counted ten times or more. This chain connects TRBV4-3 to TRBJ1-1, with unresolved D. Trimming took off 5 bases at V and 4 bases at J, with 8 bases between the two ends. The germline V gene encodes CDR1 LGHNA and CDR2 YSLEER. The CDR3 extends over 12 amino acids. The CDR3 spells CASSEGPTEAFF. The DNA of the CDR3 is TGCGCCAGCAGCGAAGGACCCACTGAAGCTTTCTTT.

This clonotype appeared many times. V usage is TRBV7-2 and J usage is TRBJ2-1; D uncertain. Looked up from germline, CDR1 is SGHTA and CDR2 is FQGNSA. CDR3 length: 13 residues. The V and J ends lost 4 bases and 1 base respectively, with 5 bases between them. The DNA of the CDR3 is TGTGCCAGCAGCTCCCAATCCTACAATGAGCAGTTCTTC. This encodes CASSSQSYNEQFF.

This clonotype was counted ten times or more. V usage is TRBV11-2 and J usage is TRBJ1-3; TRBD1 might be the D (6 bases). Trimming took off 3 bases at V and 0 bases at J, with 12 bases between the two ends. CDR1 and CDR2 from the germline V gene are SGHAT and FQNNGV. The CDR3 consists of 16 residues. The CDR3 DNA follows: TGTGCCAGCAGCTTGAACAGGGACTTCTCTGGAAACACCATATATTTT. Translated, it gives CASSLNRDFSGNTIYF.